The clone carrying this T cell receptor (beta chain) was seen at least ten times. Its antigen is undetermined. The data derive from a study of human T cells and chemical hapten exposure. Germline CDR1 reads KGHSH; CDR2 reads LQKENI. The ends were cut back, 0 bases at V and 1 base at J, with 6 bases in the middle. This CDR3 comprises 14 residues. TCRdb recomputed calls from the RACE reads with MiXCR, one row per CDR3 protein. The sample lists 95,000 to 100,000 distinct CDR3 sequences, approximately 10% occurring once. Time point specified: pre-sensitization, week 0. Specified treatment: therapeutic diphenylcyclopropenone sensitization with weekly scalp DPC. Study conclusions and caveats: Having alopecia, the donors may differ immunologically from healthy people.

The material was whole blood, obtained in connection with sensitization to the hapten diphenylcyclopropenone (DPC). This clonotype originated in an older woman with alopecia areata. Some clones in this sample may be carry-over from other donors' samples. This sequence joins TRBV18 and TRBJ1-1; a possible D gene is TRBD1 (5 bases). CDR3 in DNA: TGTGCCAGCTCACCACCTCAGGGGAACACTGAAGCTTTCTTT. Its translation is CASSPPQGNTEAFF.